The 3 T cell receptor beta chains presented below share a single source sample, sequenced in a study of fetal regulatory T cell absence and autoimmunity. TCRdb's copy holds only in-frame clones and misses some; the assay was immunoSEQ multiplex PCR. The sample lists more than 90,000 clones; about two thirds were seen once. The sequencing sample was made of pancreas tissue. The receptors were gathered from a male donor with IPEX syndrome.

The CDR3 DNA reads TGTGCCAGCAGCTTTAGGACAGGAGTTCATGAAAAACTGTTTTTT. This translates into CASSFRTGVHEKLFF. This sequence joins TRBV5-6 and TRBJ1-4; 7 bases agree with TRBD1. This CDR3 has 15 residues. CDR1 is SGHDT, CDR2 YYEEEE, per germline. V gave up 2 bases and J gave up 6 bases; unmatched junction bases: 7.

The V gene is TRBV29-1, the J gene TRBJ2-5; 8 bases fit TRBD1. The CDR3 runs 12 residues. Germline V CDR1 and CDR2: SQVTM, ANQGSEA. Trimming at V came to 6 bases and at J to 5 bases, leaving 5 bases not matched to a gene. The CDR3 is CSVRDRLETQYF. The CDR3 nucleotides are TGCAGCGTCCGGGACAGGCTCGAGACCCAGTACTTC.

The rearrangement links TRBV27 to TRBJ2-1, with no clear D. V was cut by 6 bases and J by 3 bases, with 9 bases left in between. Per germline, CDR1 MNHEY and CDR2 SMNVEV (reference sequence). The CDR3 has 13 residues. Here the CDR3 DNA reads TGTGCCAGCAGGACGCCCTTCTACAATGAGCAGTTCTTC. Its protein product is CASRTPFYNEQFF.